The clone carrying this T cell receptor (beta chain) was found many times. Its antigen is still unknown. V was pared by 3 bases and J by 5 bases, with 13 bases between. This CDR3 is built from 14 residues. Looked up from germline, CDR1 is LNHDA and CDR2 is SQIVND (reference sequence). Among the donors, all were Caucasian adults who lived in Nashville, Tennessee. The entry originates in a study of shared clonotypes between healthy human individuals. Across the study: CD4 naive and memory got three plates each, CD8 naive two, CD8 memory one.

Study-level results: Researchers sampled only blood; tissue repertoires likely differ.

The protocol was immunoSEQ multiplex PCR, while the TCRdb copy is restricted to in-frame clones and leaves out a portion. Among roughly 640,000 clones listed, 74% were seen once. The receptor was isolated from a woman in her thirties in good health. The chain carries TRBV19 and TRBJ2-5; D may be TRBD1 or TRBD2 (6 bases each). The sequenced sample was memory CD4+ T cells sorted from blood. Subset denoted: CD45RA-negative fraction. In DNA form, the CDR3 reads TGTGCCAGTAGTATTATCGGGGGCGGGGAGACCCAGTACTTC. This codes for CASSIIGGGETQYF.